One and the same sample provided the 21 T cell receptor beta chains below, sequenced in a study of blood T cell repertoires in COVID-19. Measured with immunoSEQ multiplex PCR; TCRdb has only the in-frame clones, and not every one. The repertoire consists of about 210,000 clones, with roughly 82% occurring once and the leading ten covering 9.7%. Sequencing was performed on peripheral blood. Source of these receptors: a man over 45 with active or convalescent COVID-19.

The chain combines TRBV19 with TRBJ2-2, with 9 bases matching TRBD2. Germline V lookup: CDR1 LNHDA, CDR2 SQIVND (reference sequence). With V trimmed by 10 bases and J by 3 bases, 6 bases remained unmatched. This CDR3 contains 14 residues. The CDR3 nucleotides are TGTGCCACCGCGGGGGGGCCACACACCGGGGAGCTGTTTTTT. Translated: CATAGGPHTGELFF.

This rearrangement joins TRBV29-1 to TRBJ1-4; tentatively, D is TRBD1 (5 bases). Trimming left V 4 bases short and J 7 bases short, with 16 bases between. The germline V gene encodes CDR1 SQVTM and CDR2 ANQGSEA. CDR3 length: 14 amino acids. CDR3 region: CSVGIRGEGEKLFF. Here the CDR3 DNA reads TGCAGCGTTGGGATTAGGGGTGAAGGTGAAAAACTGTTTTTT. The variable domain in full, completed from reference TRBV29-1 and TRBJ1-4, reads SAVISQKPSRDICQRGTSLTIQCQVDSQVTMMFWYRQQPGQSLTLIATANQGSEATYESGFVIDKFPISRPNLTFSTLTVSNMSPEDSSIYLCSVGIRGEGEKLFFGSGTQLSVL.

The chain combines TRBV19 with TRBJ2-1; D is undetermined. Germline values: CDR1 LNHDA, CDR2 SQIVND (reference sequence). Trimming removed 6 bases from V and 7 bases from J, with 7 bases in between. The CDR3 loop spans 11 amino acids. In nucleotides, the CDR3 is TGTGCCAGTAGCACTATGAATGAGCAGTTCTTC. Protein: CASSTMNEQFF. Combining the CDR3 with reference TRBV19 and TRBJ2-1 gives the whole variable domain DGGITQSPKYLFRKEGQNVTLSCEQNLNHDAMYWYRQDPGQGLRLIYYSQIVNDFQKGDIAEGYSVSREKKESFPLTVTSAQKNPTAFYLCASSTMNEQFFGPGTRLTVL.

A single count supports this clone. The chain is built from TRBV28 and TRBJ2-2, with a possible D match to TRBD2 (5 bases). The ends were cut back, 2 bases at V and 8 bases at J, with 15 bases in the middle. CDR1 and CDR2 (germline): MDHEN, SYDVKM. The CDR3 is 15 amino acids. The CDR3 nucleotides read TGTGCCAGCAGTTTAGGACTCCCTTGGCAGGGGGAGCTGTTTTTT. The encoded protein is CASSLGLPWQGELFF.

The chain is built from TRBV18 and TRBJ2-5; tentatively, D is TRBD1 (6 bases). This CDR3 is built from 15 residues. V was clipped by 3 bases and J by 0 bases, with 11 bases between them. Germline CDR1 reads KGHSH; CDR2 reads LQKENI. The DNA of the CDR3 is TGTGCCAGCTCACCCCTCGGACAGTACCAAGAGACCCAGTACTTC. Encoded protein: CASSPLGQYQETQYF.

V gene TRBV27 combines with J gene TRBJ2-7; D may be TRBD1 (7 bases). The CDR3 is 13 residues long. Germline lookup yields CDR1 MNHEY and CDR2 SMNVEV (reference sequence). Trimming cost V 3 bases and J 5 bases, with 11 bases left between them. CDR3 region: CASSFQGGHEQYF. The DNA for the CDR3 is TGTGCCAGCAGTTTTCAGGGGGGACACGAGCAGTACTTC.

The V call is TRBV5-6, the J call TRBJ2-7; tentative D call: TRBD1 (6 bases). The V and J ends lost 2 bases and 2 bases respectively, with 8 bases between them. Germline CDR1 and CDR2: SGHDT and YYEEEE. This CDR3 has 13 residues. CDR3: CASSLQGPYEQYV. CDR3 sequence (DNA): TGTGCCAGCAGCTTACAGGGACCCTACGAGCAGTACGTC.

This clone was counted a few times. This chain joins TRBV7-9 and TRBJ2-3; no firm D call. The CDR3 is 15 amino acids. Trimming cost V 2 bases and J 4 bases, with 13 bases left between them. Looked up from germline, CDR1 is SEHNR and CDR2 is FQNEAQ (reference sequence). Written as DNA, the CDR3 is TGTGCCAGCAGCTTATGGGCCAATGGTCCAGATACGCAGTATTTT. Translation: CASSLWANGPDTQYF.

This clone was detected only a few times. The J gene is TRBJ1-2, the V gene TRBV4-2, with D perhaps matching TRBD1 (5 bases). V lost 1 base and J lost 7, with 16 bases in between. Per the germline V gene, CDR1 is LGHNA and CDR2 is YNFKEQ. The CDR3 extends over 15 amino acids. CDR3 amino acids: CASSQGGVSDSGYTF. CDR3 in DNA: TGTGCCAGCAGCCAAGGGGGGGTATCAGATTCTGGCTACACCTTC.

The CDR3 bases are TGTGCCATCAGTGACCCCGGACTAGCGGGAGGGCCCAGCTCCTACAATGAGCAGTTCTTC. Its translation: CAISDPGLAGGPSSYNEQFF. The gene calls are TRBV10-3 and TRBJ2-1, with 15 bases identical to TRBD2. CDR3 length: 20 amino acids. Germline V gene lookup returns CDR1 ENHRY and CDR2 SYGVKD. The V and J ends lost 3 bases and 0 bases, in that order; junction bases with no gene match: 9.

Of note for this clone: Other nucleotide sequences in the sample specify the same CDR3. The J gene is TRBJ1-1, the V gene TRBV5-1, with 7 bases matching TRBD1. This CDR3 is 12 amino acids long. J gave up 8 bases and V 4 bases, and 5 bases lay outside the gene matches. Germline assignment: CDR1 SGHRS and CDR2 YFSETQ. The CDR3: CASSEQGTEAFF. The CDR3 nucleotides are TGCGCCAGCAGCGAACAGGGGACGGAAGCTTTCTTT. Drawing the rest from reference TRBV5-1 and TRBJ1-1, the complete variable domain is KAGVTQTPRYLIKTRGQQVTLSCSPISGHRSVSWYQQTPGQGLQFLFEYFSETQRNKGNFPGRFSGRQFSNSRSEMNVSTLELGDSALYLCASSEQGTEAFFGQGTRLTVV.

This rearrangement joins TRBV15 to TRBJ2-2; 10 bases fit TRBD2. The ends lost 0 bases at V and 1 base at J; junction bases unmatched: 5. Germline CDR1 and CDR2: LNHNV and YYDKDF (reference sequence). CDR3 length: 18 amino acids. The CDR3 is CATSRDRVAGGNTGELFF. As DNA, the CDR3 is TGTGCCACCAGCAGAGATAGGGTAGCGGGAGGGAACACCGGGGAGCTGTTTTTT. Using reference TRBV15 and TRBJ2-2 for the parts outside the CDR3, the full variable domain is DAMVIQNPRYQVTQFGKPVTLSCSQTLNHNVMYWYQQKSSQAPKLLFHYYDKDFNNEADTPDNFQSRRPNTSFCFLDIRSPGLGDTAMYLCATSRDRVAGGNTGELFFGEGSRLTVL.

This rearrangement joins TRBV5-6 to TRBJ2-5; 8 bases fit TRBD2. V shed 6 bases and J 5 bases; nucleotides not matched to a gene: 9. Per the germline V gene, CDR1 is SGHDT and CDR2 is YYEEEE. The CDR3 runs 14 residues. DNA of the CDR3: TGTGCCAGCACCCGGGGGGGGGCCTGGGAGACCCAGTACTTC. As protein: CASTRGGAWETQYF.

This chain joins TRBV2 and TRBJ2-1; TRBD2 aligns across 8 bases. The CDR3 totals 16 residues. Germline V gene lookup returns CDR1 SNHLY and CDR2 FYNNEI. The J segment lost 4 bases and the V segment lost 2 bases, leaving 7 bases of the junction unmatched. The CDR3 spells CASSEIAGGEYNEQFF. For the CDR3, the DNA is TGTGCCAGCAGTGAAATCGCGGGGGGTGAATACAATGAGCAGTTCTTC.

The V and J genes are TRBV28 and TRBJ1-1; D is undetermined. Trimming left V 3 bases short and J 8 bases short, with 7 bases between. The CDR3 runs 11 residues. Germline values: CDR1 MDHEN, CDR2 SYDVKM. CDR3 residues: CASSFLQEAFF. In DNA, the CDR3 is TGTGCCAGCAGTTTCCTGCAGGAAGCTTTCTTT.

J is TRBJ2-1 and V is TRBV5-1; 12 positions agree with TRBD1. CDR1 and CDR2 (germline): SGHRS, YFSETQ. V dropped 1 base and J dropped 7; count of bases not matched to a gene: 9. CDR3 size: 17 residues. The CDR3 is CASSLNPGTGGSNEQFF. CDR3 nucleotide sequence: TGCGCCAGCAGCTTGAATCCCGGGACAGGGGGCTCGAATGAGCAGTTCTTC.

This clone was detected only once. This chain uses TRBV11-2 with TRBJ2-1, with 8 nucleotides matching TRBD2. CDR3 length: 13 amino acids. J was trimmed by 9 bases and V by 4 bases; bases with no gene match: 5. Germline V gene lookup returns CDR1 SGHAT and CDR2 FQNNGV. The DNA of the CDR3 is TGTGCCAGCAGCTCGGGACTAGAGGGTGAGCAGTTCTTC. Translated, it gives CASSSGLEGEQFF.

This clone has a handful of counts. The chain employs TRBV14 and TRBJ1-2, with TRBD1 identical over 9 bases. J was trimmed by 8 bases and V by 4 bases; bases with no gene match: 11. This CDR3 comprises 15 residues. Germline V lookup: CDR1 SGHDN, CDR2 FVKESK. CDR3 nucleotides: TGTGCCAGCAGCCTCGGATGGACAGGGGAAGCAGGCTACACCTTC. The encoded protein is CASSLGWTGEAGYTF.

The chain couples TRBV29-1 to TRBJ1-2, with TRBD1 matching over 7 bases. The CDR3 sequence is 14 residues long. Germline CDR1 SQVTM, CDR2 ANQGSEA. The J segment lost 1 base and the V segment lost 5 bases, leaving 7 bases of the junction unmatched. CDR3 protein: CSVRDSGSNYGYTF. Written as DNA, the CDR3 is TGCAGCGTTAGGGACAGCGGCAGTAACTATGGCTACACCTTC.

V gene TRBV4-1 combines with J gene TRBJ1-5; TRBD1 matches at 7 bases. Germline V CDR1 and CDR2: MGHRA, YSYEKL. After removal of 2 bases from V and 5 bases from J, the junction contained 6 bases not matched to a gene. The CDR3 is 15 amino acids. The CDR3 is CASSQYRGSDQPQHF. CDR3 DNA sequence: TGCGCCAGCAGCCAATACAGGGGATCGGATCAGCCCCAGCATTTT.

Only one count was recorded for this clone. The J gene is TRBJ2-2, the V gene TRBV6-7, with D perhaps matching TRBD2 (5 bases). TRBV6-7 is assigned to the ORF class and has an uncertain function. The CDR3 consists of 15 residues. Trimming took 0 bases from V and 3 from J, leaving 8 bases between them. CDR3 protein: CASSYSGLHTGELFF. CDR3 coding DNA: TGTGCCAGCAGTTACTCTGGACTCCACACCGGGGAGCTGTTTTTT.